The entry below gives a single TCR beta chain sequence along with its context. This clonotype has just one count. Its antigen target is currently unknown. There are no base qualities to consult, and no much larger clone falls within one base. One read amounts to weak evidence. The data are from a study of CD8 T cells in Susac syndrome (dated by TCRdb to the late 2010s). Regarding the study in general: Of the Susac syndrome patients who were sequenced, eight or nine were in clinical remission while roughly 6 had clinically active disease. The study compared CD8+ T cell repertoire clonality among 12 healthy donors, about 14 Susac syndrome patients and some 16 multiple sclerosis patients. At blood withdrawal, Susac syndrome patients were either therapy-naive, taking corticosteroids (in some cases with IVIg as well), or taking IVIg alone. Repertoire sequencing was used to test whether CD8+ T cell activation and differentiation in Susac syndrome was antigen driven.

General study outcomes and caveats: The TCR sequencing and HLA analysis was acknowledged to have included a relatively small number of individuals. In the total CD8+ and CD8+ TEMRA repertoires, about 16 and five Susac-specific public clones, respectively, were identified. CD8+ repertoires in Susac syndrome showed clonal expansion, which was highest in CD8+ TEMRA cells and was greater in clinically active patients than in remitting patients.

CDR1 MGHDK and CDR2 SYGVNS are derived from the germline V gene. V is pared back by 4 bases and J by 9 bases, with 10 bases lying between the germline termini. CDR3 length: 12 amino acids, cysteine to phenylalanine. Only the CDR3 DNA is retained, 36 bases long and in frame from the first base. RNA was extracted using the RNeasy kit, and about 0.45 to 1 ug of the RNA was reverse transcribed with random hexamers. TCR beta CDR3 regions were amplified with the immunoSEQ multiplex PCR assay covering 54 Vbeta and 13 Jbeta segments. To correct PCR amplification bias, a synthetic template baseline was used for both primer optimization and computational correction. In the paper's pipeline: Only productive sequences were kept, with reads annotated to V, D and J genes according to IMGT and analyzed in immunoSEQ Analyzer. To calculate clonality, Shannon entropy was normalized by log2 of the number of productive unique sequences and then subtracted from one. Public and private clones were assessed among the 100 most prevalent clones of each patient and control. Clones were defined as Susac-specific when absent from the healthy and MS cohorts, from approximately 1,100 published viral clones and from other ImmuneACCESS disease sequences. TCRdb's own reprocessing of the public reads used fastp at Q25 and MiXCR and kept productive beta chains. Here each entry gathers all rows of one CDR3 protein and keeps the most common genes and DNA. In this record, the V and J calls reflect TCRdb's handling and not the investigators' own analysis. This sample gives about 130,000 distinct CDR3 sequences in total; approximately 95% of them show up just once. Clones ranked in the top ten supply approximately 0.18% of the sample.

Peripheral blood CD8+ and CD4+ T cells from healthy donors, Susac syndrome patients and multiple sclerosis patients were profiled using high-throughput TCR beta sequencing. The Susac syndrome patients fulfilled recently defined diagnostic criteria for either definite or probable disease. Bulk CD8+ and CD4+ T cells were purified magnetically by negative isolation, whereas CD8+ TEMRA cells were enriched by FACS. Blood was drawn into EDTA tubes, processed within 24 hours, and PBMCs were isolated by density gradient centrifugation. PBMCs intended for TCR sequencing were frozen in liquid nitrogen and were later thawed in a 37 degrees C water bath. Purity of sorted or isolated CD4+, CD8+ and CD8+ TEMRA cells was at least 90%.

The receptor's source is a human donor with Susac syndrome. The sample was CD8+ T cells from PBMCs. This chain is built from TRBV25-1 and TRBJ2-1; the D gene is unclear. The CDR3 is CASSVSSVEQFF. The nucleotide sequence is given as TGTGCCAGCAGTGTAAGTTCGGTTGAGCAGTTCTTC.